These 2 T cell receptor beta chains share one sample of origin, sequenced in a study of blood T cell repertoires in COVID-19 (dated by TCRdb to 2020 to 2021). The library was obtained by the immunoSEQ multiplex PCR assay. Not all clones reach the TCRdb copy of this immuneACCESS table, which keeps in-frame sequences only. Checked studies attribute under half of the gap to unresolved V genes and leave the rest unexplained. The sample includes more than 200,000 clones, with about 88% observed a single time. Together, the top ten hold approximately 1.7% of the sample. The specimen was peripheral blood. These receptors were taken from a man aged 65 to 79 with acute or convalescent COVID-19.

This sequence joins TRBV7-2 and TRBJ1-1, with D perhaps matching TRBD1 (6 bases). The CDR3 totals 17 residues. The germline V gene encodes CDR1 SGHTA and CDR2 FQGNSA. Between the trimmed V and J ends, which lost 0 bases and 0 bases, there was a span of 14 bases. The CDR3 reads CASSLAGAGFMNTEAFF. The CDR3 DNA sequence: TGTGCCAGCAGCTTAGCGGGGGCAGGTTTTATGAACACTGAAGCTTTCTTT.

This clone was seen repeatedly, ten times or more. V is TRBV6-2 or TRBV6-3 and J is TRBJ2-1, with 14 bases matching TRBD2. V lost 0 bases to trimming and J lost 7 bases; unmatched junction nucleotides: 5. This CDR3 region has 17 residues. Germline lookup yields CDR1 MNHEY and CDR2 SVGEGT. The CDR3 here is CASSYSLGTSGRNEQFF. CDR3 nucleotides: TGTGCCAGCAGTTACTCGCTAGGGACTAGCGGGAGAAATGAGCAGTTCTTC.